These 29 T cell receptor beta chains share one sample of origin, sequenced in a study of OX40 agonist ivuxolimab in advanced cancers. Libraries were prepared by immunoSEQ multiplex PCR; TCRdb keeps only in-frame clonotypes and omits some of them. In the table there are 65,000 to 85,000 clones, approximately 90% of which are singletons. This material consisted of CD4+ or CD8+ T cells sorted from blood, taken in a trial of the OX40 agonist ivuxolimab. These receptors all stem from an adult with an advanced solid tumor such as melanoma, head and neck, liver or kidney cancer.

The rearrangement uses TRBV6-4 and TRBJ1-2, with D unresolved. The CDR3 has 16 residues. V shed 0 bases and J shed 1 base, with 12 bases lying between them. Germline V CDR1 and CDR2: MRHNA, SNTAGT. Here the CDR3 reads CASSDSWGDRNYGYTF. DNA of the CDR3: TGTGCCAGCAGTGACTCTTGGGGAGATCGTAACTATGGCTACACCTTC.

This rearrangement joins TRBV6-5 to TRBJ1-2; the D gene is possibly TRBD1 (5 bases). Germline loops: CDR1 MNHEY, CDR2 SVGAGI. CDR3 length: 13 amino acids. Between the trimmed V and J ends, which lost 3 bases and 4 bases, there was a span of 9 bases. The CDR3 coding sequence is TGTGCCAGCAGTTATGCACAGGTCTATGGCTACACCTTC. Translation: CASSYAQVYGYTF.

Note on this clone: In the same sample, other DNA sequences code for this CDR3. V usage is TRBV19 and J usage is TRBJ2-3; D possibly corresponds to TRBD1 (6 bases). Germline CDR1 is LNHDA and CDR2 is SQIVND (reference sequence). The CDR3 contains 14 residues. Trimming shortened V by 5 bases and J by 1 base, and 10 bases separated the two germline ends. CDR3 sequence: CASSPGQGTDTQYF. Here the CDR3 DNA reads TGTGCCAGTAGTCCGGGACAAGGCACAGATACGCAGTATTTT.

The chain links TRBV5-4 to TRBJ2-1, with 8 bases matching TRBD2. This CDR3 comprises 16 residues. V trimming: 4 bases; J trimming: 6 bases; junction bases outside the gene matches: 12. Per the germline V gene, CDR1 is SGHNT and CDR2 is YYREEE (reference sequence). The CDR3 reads CASSPPGGGSFNEQFF. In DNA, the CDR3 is TGTGCCAGCAGCCCCCCCGGCGGGGGGAGTTTCAATGAGCAGTTCTTC.

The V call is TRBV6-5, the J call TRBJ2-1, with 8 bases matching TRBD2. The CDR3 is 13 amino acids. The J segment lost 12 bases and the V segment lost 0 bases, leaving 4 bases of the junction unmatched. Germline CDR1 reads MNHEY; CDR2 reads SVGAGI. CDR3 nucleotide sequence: TGTGCCAGCAGTTACTCAAGCGGGGGAGGGCAGTTCTTC. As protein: CASSYSSGGGQFF.

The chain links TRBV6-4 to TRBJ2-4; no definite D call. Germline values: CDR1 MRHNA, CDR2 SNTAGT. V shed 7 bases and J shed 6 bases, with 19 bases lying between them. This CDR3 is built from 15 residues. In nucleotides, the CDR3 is TGTGCCAGCAACCTGCAGGTAGGATTAGGAAACATTCAGTACTTC. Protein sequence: CASNLQVGLGNIQYF.

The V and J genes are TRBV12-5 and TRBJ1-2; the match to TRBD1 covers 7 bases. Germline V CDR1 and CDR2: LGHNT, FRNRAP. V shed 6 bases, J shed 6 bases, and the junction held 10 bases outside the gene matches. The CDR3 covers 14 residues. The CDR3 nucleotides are TGTGCTAGTGGCGTGGGACAGCCCCCGCATGGCTACACCTTC. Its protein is CASGVGQPPHGYTF.

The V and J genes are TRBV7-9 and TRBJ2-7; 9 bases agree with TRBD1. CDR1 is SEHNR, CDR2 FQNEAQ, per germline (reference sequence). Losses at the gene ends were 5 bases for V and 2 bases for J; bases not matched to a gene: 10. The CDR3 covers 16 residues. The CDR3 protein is CASSGSEGTGTYEQYF. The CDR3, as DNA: TGTGCCAGCAGCGGGAGCGAGGGGACAGGGACCTACGAGCAGTACTTC.

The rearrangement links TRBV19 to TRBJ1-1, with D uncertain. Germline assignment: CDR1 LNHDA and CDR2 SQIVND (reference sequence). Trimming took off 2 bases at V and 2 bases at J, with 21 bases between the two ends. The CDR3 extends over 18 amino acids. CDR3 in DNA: TGTGCCAGTAGTATAATCATCCCCCGGGGTGAGGGTAACACTGAAGCTTTCTTT. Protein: CASSIIIPRGEGNTEAFF.

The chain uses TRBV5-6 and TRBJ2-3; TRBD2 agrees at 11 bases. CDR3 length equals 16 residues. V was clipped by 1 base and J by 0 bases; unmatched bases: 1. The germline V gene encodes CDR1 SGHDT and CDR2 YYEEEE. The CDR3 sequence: CASSLPSGGSTDTQYF. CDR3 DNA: TGTGCCAGCAGCTTGCCTAGCGGGGGGAGCACAGATACGCAGTATTTT.

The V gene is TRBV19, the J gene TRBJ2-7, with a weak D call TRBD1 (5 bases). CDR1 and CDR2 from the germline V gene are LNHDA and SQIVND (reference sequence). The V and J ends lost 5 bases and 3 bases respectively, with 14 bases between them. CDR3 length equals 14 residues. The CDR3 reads CASSPSWGFYEQYF. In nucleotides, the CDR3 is TGTGCCAGTAGTCCGTCCTGGGGCTTCTACGAGCAGTACTTC.

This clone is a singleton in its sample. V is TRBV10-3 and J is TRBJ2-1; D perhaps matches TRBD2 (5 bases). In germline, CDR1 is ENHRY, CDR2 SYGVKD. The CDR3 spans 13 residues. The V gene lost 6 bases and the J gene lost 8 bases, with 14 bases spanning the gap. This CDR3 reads CAIRPPSRDEQFF. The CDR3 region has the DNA TGTGCCATCAGACCCCCCTCGAGGGATGAGCAGTTCTTC.

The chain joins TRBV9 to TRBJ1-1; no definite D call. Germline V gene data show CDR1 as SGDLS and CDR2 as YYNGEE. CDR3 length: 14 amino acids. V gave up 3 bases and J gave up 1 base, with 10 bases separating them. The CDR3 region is CASSEIHPNTEAFF. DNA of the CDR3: TGTGCCAGCAGCGAAATACACCCGAACACTGAAGCTTTCTTT.

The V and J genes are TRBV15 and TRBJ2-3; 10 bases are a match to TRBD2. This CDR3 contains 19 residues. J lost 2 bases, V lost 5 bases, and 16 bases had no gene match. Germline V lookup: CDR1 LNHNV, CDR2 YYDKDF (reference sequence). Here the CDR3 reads CATSSASDLAGGPTDTQYF. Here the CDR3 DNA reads TGTGCCACCAGCTCCGCCTCCGATTTAGCGGGGGGACCCACAGATACGCAGTATTTT.

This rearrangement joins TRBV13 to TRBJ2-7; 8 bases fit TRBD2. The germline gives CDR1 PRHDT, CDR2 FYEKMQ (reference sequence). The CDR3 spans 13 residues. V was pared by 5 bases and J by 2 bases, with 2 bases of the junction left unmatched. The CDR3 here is CASSEGLAYEQYF. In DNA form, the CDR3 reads TGTGCCAGCAGCGAGGGACTAGCCTACGAGCAGTACTTC.

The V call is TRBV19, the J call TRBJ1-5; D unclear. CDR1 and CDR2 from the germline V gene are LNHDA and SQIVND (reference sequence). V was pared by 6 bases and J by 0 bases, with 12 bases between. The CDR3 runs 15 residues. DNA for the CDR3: TGTGCCAGTAGCGCCCCCGGATATAGCAATCAGCCCCAGCATTTT. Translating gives CASSAPGYSNQPQHF.

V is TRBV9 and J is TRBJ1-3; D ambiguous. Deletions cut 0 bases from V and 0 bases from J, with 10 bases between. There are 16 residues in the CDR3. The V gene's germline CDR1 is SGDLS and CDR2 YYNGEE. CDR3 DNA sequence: TGTGCCAGCAGCGTAGGCCAGCGCATCTCTGGAAACACCATATATTTT. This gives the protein CASSVGQRISGNTIYF. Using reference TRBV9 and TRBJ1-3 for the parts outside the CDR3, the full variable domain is DSGVTQTPKHLITATGQRVTLRCSPRSGDLSVYWYQQSLDQGLQFLIQYYNGEERAKGNILERFSAQQFPDLHSELNLSSLELGDSALYFCASSVGQRISGNTIYFGEGSWLTVV.

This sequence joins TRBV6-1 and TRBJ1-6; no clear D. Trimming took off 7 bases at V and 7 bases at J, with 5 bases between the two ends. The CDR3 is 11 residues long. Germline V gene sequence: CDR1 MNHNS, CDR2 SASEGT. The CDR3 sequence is CASTQNSPLHF. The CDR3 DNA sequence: TGTGCCAGCACGCAGAATTCACCCCTCCACTTT.

The CDR3 is CASSLDRGDYGYTF. CDR3 in DNA: TGTGCCAGCTCACTCGACAGGGGGGACTATGGCTACACCTTC. This chain uses TRBV18 with TRBJ1-2; 9 bases agree with TRBD1. Germline assignment: CDR1 KGHSH and CDR2 LQKENI. CDR3 length: 14 amino acids. Trimming at V came to 4 bases and at J to 3 bases, leaving 3 bases not matched to a gene. Filled out from reference TRBV18 and TRBJ1-2, the complete variable domain reads NAGVMQNPRHLVRRRGQEARLRCSPMKGHSHVYWYRQLPEEGLKFMVYLQKENIIDESGMPKERFSAEFPKEGPSILRIQQVVRGDSAAYFCASSLDRGDYGYTFGSGTRLTVV.

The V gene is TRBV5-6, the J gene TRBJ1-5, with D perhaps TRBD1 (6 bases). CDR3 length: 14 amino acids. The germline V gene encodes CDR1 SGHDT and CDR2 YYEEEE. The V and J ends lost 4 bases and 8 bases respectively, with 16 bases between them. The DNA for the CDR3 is TGTGCCAGCAGCACGAACAGGGTTTTTAAGCCCCAGCATTTT. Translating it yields CASSTNRVFKPQHF.

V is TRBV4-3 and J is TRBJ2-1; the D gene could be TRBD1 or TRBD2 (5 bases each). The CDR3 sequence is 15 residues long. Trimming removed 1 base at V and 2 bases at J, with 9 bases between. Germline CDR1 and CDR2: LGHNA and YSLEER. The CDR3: CASSQVLGAYNEQFF. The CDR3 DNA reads TGCGCCAGCAGCCAAGTGCTGGGGGCCTACAATGAGCAGTTCTTC.

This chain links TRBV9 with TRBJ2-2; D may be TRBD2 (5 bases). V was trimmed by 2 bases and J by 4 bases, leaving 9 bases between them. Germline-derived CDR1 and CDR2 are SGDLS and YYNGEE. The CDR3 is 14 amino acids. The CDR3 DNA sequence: TGTGCCAGCAGCGTCGGAGGTCGCACCGGGGAGCTGTTTTTT. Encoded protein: CASSVGGRTGELFF.

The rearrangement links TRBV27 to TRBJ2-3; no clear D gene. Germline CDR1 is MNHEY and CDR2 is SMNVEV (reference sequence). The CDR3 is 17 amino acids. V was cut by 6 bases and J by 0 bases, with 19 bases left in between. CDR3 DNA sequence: TGTGCCAGCAGCCGCACAGTTGTTGGGGATAGCACAGATACGCAGTATTTT. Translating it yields CASSRTVVGDSTDTQYF.

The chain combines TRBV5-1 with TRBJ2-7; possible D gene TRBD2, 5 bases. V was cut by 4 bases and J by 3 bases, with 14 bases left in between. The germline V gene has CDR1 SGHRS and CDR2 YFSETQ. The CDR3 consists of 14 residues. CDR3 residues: CASSPTEGNYEQYF. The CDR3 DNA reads TGCGCCAGCAGCCCAACAGAGGGAAACTACGAGCAGTACTTC.

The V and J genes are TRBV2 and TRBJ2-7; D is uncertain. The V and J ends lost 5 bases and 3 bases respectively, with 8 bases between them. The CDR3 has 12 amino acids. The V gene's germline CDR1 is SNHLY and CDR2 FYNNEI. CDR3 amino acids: CASSNFNYEQYF. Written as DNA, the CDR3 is TGTGCCAGCAGTAATTTCAACTACGAGCAGTACTTC. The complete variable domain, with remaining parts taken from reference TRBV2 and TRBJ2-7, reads EPEVTQTPSHQVTQMGQEVILRCVPISNHLYFYWYRQILGQKVEFLVSFYNNEISEKSEIFDDQFSVERPDGSNFTLKIRSTKLEDSAMYFCASSNFNYEQYFGPGTRLTVT.

CDR3 nucleotides: TGTGCCAGCAGCCCTCACAGGGGGCACCAGCCCCAGCATTTT. Amino acids: CASSPHRGHQPQHF. The chain combines TRBV9 with TRBJ1-5; 9 bases are a match to TRBD1. The length of the CDR3 is 14 residues. Germline V gene lookup returns CDR1 SGDLS and CDR2 YYNGEE. V was pared by 4 bases and J by 7 bases, with 6 bases of the junction left unmatched.

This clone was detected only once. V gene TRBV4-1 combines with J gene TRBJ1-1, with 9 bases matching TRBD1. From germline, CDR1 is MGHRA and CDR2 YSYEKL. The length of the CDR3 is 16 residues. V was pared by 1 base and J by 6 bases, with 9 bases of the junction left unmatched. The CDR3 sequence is CASSQVPGQGHPEAFF. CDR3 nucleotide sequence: TGCGCCAGCAGCCAAGTCCCGGGACAGGGCCATCCTGAAGCTTTCTTT.

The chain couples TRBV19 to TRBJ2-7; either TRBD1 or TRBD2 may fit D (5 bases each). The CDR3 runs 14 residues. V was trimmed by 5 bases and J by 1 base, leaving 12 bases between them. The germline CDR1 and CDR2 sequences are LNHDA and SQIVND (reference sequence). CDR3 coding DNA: TGTGCCAGTAGTCCGGGGCCCGGATCCTACGAGCAGTACTTC. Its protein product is CASSPGPGSYEQYF.

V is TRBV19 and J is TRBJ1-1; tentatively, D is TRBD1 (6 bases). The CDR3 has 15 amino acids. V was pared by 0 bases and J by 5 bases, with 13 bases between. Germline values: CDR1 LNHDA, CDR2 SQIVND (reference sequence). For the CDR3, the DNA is TGTGCCAGTAGTATAGATAGGGGGGGCGGGACTGAAGCTTTCTTT. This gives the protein CASSIDRGGGTEAFF.